The 8 T cell receptor beta chains reported below all come from one sample, sequenced in a study of T cells in women clearing cervical HPV infection. Libraries were prepared by immunoSEQ multiplex PCR; TCRdb keeps only in-frame clonotypes and omits some of them. The specimen's table records about 20,000 clones. Sequencing was done on a sample of blood buffy coat. The receptors shown here come from a woman between 18 and 69 years old with a cervical HPV16 infection that either progressed to CIN3+ or cleared (not recorded which).

About this clone itself: The CDR3 end falls 3 residues outside the read, so it is completed with the germline J gene. This chain connects TRBV20-1 to TRBJ2-2; 11 bases agree with TRBD1. The CDR3 contains 16 residues. Per germline, CDR1 DFQATT and CDR2 SNEGSKA (reference sequence). CDR3 bases read: TGCAGTGCTACAACCGGGACAGGGGGGATGGATTCACCG. It codes for CSATTGTGGMDSP. The whole CDR3 region reads CSATTGTGGMDSPLFF.

About this clone itself: The DNA ends 3 residues before the CDR3 does, and the rest of the CDR3 is filled in from the germline J gene. This sequence joins TRBV28 and TRBJ2-3, with TRBD2 matching 10 bases. Germline V gene data show CDR1 as MDHEN and CDR2 as SYDVKM. This CDR3 comprises 15 residues. V lost 5 bases and J lost 1; bases outside the gene matches: 3. This chain's CDR3 is CASSPGLAGTDTQYF. The covered CDR3 bases are TGTGCCAGCAGTCCCGGACTAGCGGGCACAGATACG.

Comment on this clone: The read ends 3 residues shy of where the CDR3 ends; the end is completed using the germline J gene. The genes are TRBV20-1 and TRBJ1-5; D might be TRBD1 (5 bases). This CDR3 has 16 residues. The germline CDR1 and CDR2 sequences are DFQATT and SNEGSKA (reference sequence). The germline V and J ends were trimmed by 0 bases and 2 bases, with 14 bases remaining between them. CDR3 region: CSARDLPGQRNQPQHF. CDR3 DNA (partial): TGCAGTGCTAGAGATCTCCCCGGACAACGCAATCAGCCC.

A remark on this clone: Coverage ceases 3 residues before the CDR3 finishes, and the germline J gene fills in the end. The chain recombines TRBV5-4 with TRBJ2-7; 8 bases are shared with TRBD1. Germline lookup yields CDR1 SGHNT and CDR2 YYREEE (reference sequence). This CDR3 is 15 amino acids long. The ends lost 5 bases at V and 0 bases at J; junction bases unmatched: 7. The CDR3 sequence is CASSYDGTGSYEQYF. Partial CDR3 DNA: TGTGCCAGCAGTTATGACGGGACAGGCTCCTACGAG.

For this clone: Read coverage stops 3 residues before the CDR3 terminus; the germline J gene supplies the remainder. The V gene is TRBV19, the J gene TRBJ2-7; D gene unclear. This CDR3 contains 11 residues. Germline-derived CDR1 and CDR2 are LNHDA and SQIVND (reference sequence). The germline V and J ends were trimmed by 8 bases and 3 bases, with 8 bases remaining between them. CDR3 in amino acids: CASRGDYEQYF. The sequenced part of the CDR3 DNA is TGTGCCAGTCGCGGAGACTACGAG.

Comment on this clone: Coverage ceases 3 residues before the CDR3 finishes, and the germline J gene fills in the end. V gene TRBV28 combines with J gene TRBJ2-5; TRBD2 might be the D (5 bases). Germline V gives CDR1 MDHEN, CDR2 SYDVKM. The CDR3 has 11 amino acids. The V end was cut by 6 bases, the J end by 5 bases, with 7 bases between. CDR3 in amino acids: CASRERETQYF. The CDR3 bases that were read are TGTGCCAGCAGGGAGCGGGAGACC. The variable domain in full, with the rest retrieved from reference TRBV28 and TRBJ2-5, is DVKVTQSSRYLVKRTGEKVFLECVQDMDHENMFWYRQDPGLGLRLIYFSYDVKMKEKGDIPEGYSVSREKKERFSLILESASTNQTSMYLCASRERETQYFGPGTRLLVL.

For this clone: The read terminates 3 residues ahead of where the CDR3 ends, so the germline J gene completes it. Other DNA sequences of this sample code for an identical CDR3. The chain joins TRBV10-3 to TRBJ1-1; weak D call: TRBD1 (5 bases). This CDR3 is built from 17 residues. V was cut by 4 bases and J by 2 bases, with 20 bases left in between. CDR1 is ENHRY, CDR2 SYGVKD, per germline. CDR3 residues: CAISAGAYSDRNTEAFF. CDR3 DNA, as far as it was read: TGTGCCATCAGTGCGGGCGCTTATTCAGACAGAAACACTGAA.

About this clone: Coverage ceases 3 residues before the CDR3 finishes, and the germline J gene fills in the end. This rearrangement joins TRBV7-8 to TRBJ2-1; possibly TRBD2 for D (6 bases). V lost 5 bases to trimming and J lost 7 bases, with 18 bases between them. Germline lookup yields CDR1 SGHVS and CDR2 FQNEAQ. The CDR3 spans 15 residues. CDR3 amino acids: CASSPTWGVGNEQFF. Partial CDR3 DNA: TGTGCCAGCAGCCCTACCTGGGGGGTTGGTAATGAG.